The rows below give T cell receptor beta chains drawn from one sample of a study of shared clonotypes between healthy human individuals. Method: immunoSEQ multiplex PCR; TCRdb's copy keeps in-frame clones and lacks some. Of roughly 2.5 million clones in the sample, around nine tenths were seen once. Sample: naive CD4+ T cells sorted from blood. These receptors originate from a man in his late teens or twenties in good health. Both conserved end residues are part of each CDR3. D genes are given only for firm matches. Clone size is stated in some rows and not others, as once, few, many or a class when expanded.

clone_size,j_call,d_call,cdr3_length,v_call,cdr3_aa,cdr3_nt
.,TRBJ2-1,TRBD2,16,TRBV10-3,CAIRTTSGGNYNEQFF,TGTGCCATCAGGACGACTAGCGGGGGAAACTACAATGAGCAGTTCTTC
.,TRBJ2-7,.,14,TRBV2,CASSVTGTLSLVDF,TGTGCCAGCAGTGTAACCGGGACGTTAAGTTTGGTGGACTTC
.,TRBJ2-5,.,11,TRBV30,CAWRSSAWQYF,TGTGCCTGGAGAAGTTCGGCCTGGCAGTACTTC
.,TRBJ2-2,.,15,TRBV19,CASSISQGSTGELFF,TGTGCCAGTAGTATCTCCCAGGGCAGTACCGGGGAGCTGTTTTTT
.,TRBJ2-3,.,13,TRBV4-2,CASRDGLTDTQYF,TGTGCCAGCAGAGACGGGCTCACAGATACGCAGTATTTT
.,TRBJ2-3,TRBD1,17,TRBV11-2,CASSLGTGRPSTDTQYF,TGTGCCAGCAGCCTAGGGACAGGTCGTCCTAGCACAGATACGCAGTATTTT
.,TRBJ1-2,.,17,TRBV28,CASSPPFKGPLNYGYTF,TGTGCCAGCAGTCCACCTTTTAAGGGGCCCCTGAACTATGGCTACACCTTC
.,TRBJ1-4,.,14,TRBV5-1,CASSPTQTNEKLFF,TGCGCCAGCAGCCCTACCCAGACTAATGAAAAACTGTTTTTT
.,TRBJ2-7,TRBD2,16,TRBV11-1,CASSLSGESGLGEQYF,TGTGCCAGCAGCTTATCTGGGGAGTCTGGACTAGGCGAGCAGTACTTC
.,TRBJ2-3,TRBD2,16,TRBV27,CASGPSGGRGADTQYF,TGTGCCAGCGGTCCTAGCGGGGGGCGTGGTGCAGATACGCAGTATTTT
few,TRBJ1-2,TRBD1,14,TRBV18,CASSPAWDSYGYTF,TGTGCCAGCTCACCCGCGTGGGACAGCTATGGCTACACCTTC
.,TRBJ1-2,.,15,TRBV9,CASSVDPGGGEGYTF,TGTGCCAGCAGCGTAGACCCGGGGGGCGGCGAGGGCTACACCTTC
.,TRBJ1-5,.,15,TRBV7-2,CASSLAGVGNQPQHF,TGTGCCAGCAGCCTTGCGGGGGTAGGGAATCAGCCCCAGCATTTT
few,TRBJ2-1,.,14,TRBV2,CASLGIYGTNEQFF,TGTGCCAGCCTAGGGATTTATGGGACCAATGAGCAGTTCTTC
few,TRBJ2-5,.,12,TRBV11-3,CASSLDLGTQYF,TGTGCCAGCAGCTTAGATCTGGGGACCCAGTACTTC
.,TRBJ2-1,TRBD2,15,TRBV7-9,CASSLVRTSADEQFF,TGTGCCAGCAGCTTAGTAAGAACTAGCGCGGATGAGCAGTTCTTC
.,TRBJ2-1,.,17,TRBV10-1,CASSESKFGGGPREQFF,TGCGCCAGCAGTGAGTCGAAGTTTGGCGGGGGCCCCCGTGAGCAGTTCTTC
few,TRBJ1-5,.,13,TRBV30,CAWSVRADQPQHF,TGTGCCTGGAGTGTACGGGCCGATCAGCCCCAGCATTTT
.,TRBJ2-3,.,14,TRBV18,CASKPGLSTDTQYF,TGTGCCAGTAAACCGGGACTTTCGACAGATACGCAGTATTTT
.,TRBJ2-2,TRBD1,15,TRBV9,CASSPTGSNTGELFF,TGTGCCAGCAGCCCGACAGGGTCGAACACCGGGGAGCTGTTTTTT
.,TRBJ2-2,.,11,TRBV5-8,CASSPFGELFF,TGTGCCAGCAGCCCATTCGGGGAGCTGTTTTTT
once,TRBJ1-4,TRBD1,13,TRBV2,CASSGTGNEKLFF,TGTGCCAGCTCCGGGACAGGGAATGAAAAACTGTTTTTT
few,TRBJ1-1,.,13,TRBV5-1,CASSFGDNTEAFF,TGCGCCAGCAGCTTTGGGGATAACACTGAAGCTTTCTTT
.,TRBJ1-3,.,15,TRBV7-9,CASSLVGTREDTIYF,TGTGCCAGCAGCTTAGTTGGGACACGAGAAGACACCATATATTTT
.,TRBJ1-5,.,12,TRBV29-1,CSVGGSNQPQHF,TGCAGCGTCGGAGGGAGCAATCAGCCCCAGCATTTT
.,TRBJ2-7,.,13,TRBV30,CAWSGGPHYEQYF,TGTGCCTGGAGTGGAGGGCCCCACTACGAGCAGTACTTC
.,TRBJ2-1,TRBD2,16,TRBV10-3,CAISESGTSTGNEQFF,TGTGCCATCAGTGAGTCGGGGACTAGTACGGGCAATGAGCAGTTCTTC
.,TRBJ2-2,TRBD2,17,TRBV7-2,CASSPWTSGANTGELFF,TGTGCCAGCAGCCCCTGGACTAGCGGGGCGAACACCGGGGAGCTGTTTTTT
.,TRBJ2-1,TRBD2,15,TRBV10-3,CAISESISGRNEQFF,TGTGCCATCAGTGAGTCGATAAGCGGGAGAAATGAGCAGTTCTTC
once,TRBJ2-5,TRBD2,15,TRBV2,CASSAAGGLGETQYF,TGTGCCAGCAGCGCGGCGGGGGGGCTGGGAGAGACCCAGTACTTC
once,TRBJ1-2,.,17,TRBV5-8,CASSSMSTSFIENGYTF,TGTGCCAGCAGCTCCATGTCAACCTCTTTTATAGAGAATGGCTACACCTTC
.,TRBJ1-6,TRBD1,14,TRBV2,CASTGTGLNSPLHF,TGTGCCAGCACCGGGACAGGGCTCAATTCACCCCTCCACTTT
.,TRBJ2-3,TRBD1,18,TRBV7-9,CASSFGRDRVVGTDTQYF,TGTGCCAGCAGCTTCGGGCGGGACAGGGTAGTGGGCACAGATACGCAGTATTTT
.,TRBJ1-1,.,15,TRBV5-1,CASSLAGFLNTEAFF,TGCGCCAGCAGCTTGGCTGGTTTCTTGAACACTGAAGCTTTCTTT
once,TRBJ1-4,.,16,TRBV5-1,CASSLAPQGTNEKLFF,TGCGCCAGCAGCTTGGCTCCACAGGGTACTAATGAAAAACTGTTTTTT
.,TRBJ2-1,TRBD2,16,TRBV18,CASSPRAGGPRNEQFF,TGTGCCAGCTCACCACGGGCGGGAGGGCCCCGCAATGAGCAGTTCTTC
few,TRBJ1-2,TRBD1,15,TRBV27,CASSAWTGVNYGYTF,TGTGCCAGCAGTGCCTGGACAGGGGTAAACTATGGCTACACCTTC
.,TRBJ2-3,TRBD2,15,TRBV9,CASSTLAGPTDTQYF,TGTGCCAGCAGCACACTAGCGGGGCCCACAGATACGCAGTATTTT
.,TRBJ1-1,.,16,TRBV7-2,CASSLFGATKNTEAFF,TGTGCCAGCAGCTTATTCGGGGCCACGAAGAACACTGAAGCTTTCTTT
.,TRBJ1-2,.,15,TRBV10-3,CAISESRGKQYGYTF,TGTGCCATCAGTGAGTCCCGGGGTAAGCAGTACGGCTACACCTTC
.,TRBJ1-6,.,15,TRBV5-4,CASSLRGAYNSPLHF,TGTGCCAGCAGCTTGCGGGGGGCCTATAATTCACCCCTCCACTTT
.,TRBJ1-4,.,16,TRBV5-3,CARSLYRGDVAEKLFF,TGTGCCAGAAGCTTATATCGGGGCGACGTGGCTGAAAAACTGTTTTTT
once,TRBJ1-1,.,16,TRBV5-1,CASSYGQSRMNTEAFF,TGCGCCAGCAGCTATGGACAGTCAAGGATGAACACTGAAGCTTTCTTT
.,TRBJ2-3,TRBD2,16,TRBV29-1,CSVDGGRLARTDTQYF,TGCAGCGTTGACGGGGGGAGACTAGCCCGCACAGATACGCAGTATTTT
.,TRBJ1-6,TRBD1,15,TRBV7-8,CASSPGTGNNSPLHF,TGTGCCAGCAGCCCCGGGACAGGGAACAATTCACCCCTCCACTTT
once,TRBJ1-1,.,14,TRBV4-2,CASSRGVGGTEAFF,TGTGCCAGCAGCCGAGGGGTGGGGGGGACTGAAGCTTTCTTT
.,TRBJ2-7,TRBD2,15,TRBV7-2,CASSLVLAGNYEQYF,TGTGCCAGCAGCTTAGTGCTAGCGGGAAACTACGAGCAGTACTTC
.,TRBJ1-6,.,15,TRBV6-5,CASSYSDKSNSPLHF,TGTGCCAGCAGTTACTCGGACAAGTCAAATTCACCCCTCCACTTT
.,TRBJ1-5,.,13,TRBV30,CAWTQGGGQPQHF,TGTGCCTGGACTCAGGGTGGGGGTCAGCCCCAGCATTTT